This T cell receptor (beta chain) is drawn from a study of T cell changes during pregnancy in multiple sclerosis. The assay was immunoSEQ multiplex PCR, and TCRdb's table has in-frame clones only and misses some. The repertoire holds about 46,000 clones, with roughly 93% as singletons. CDR1 is GTSNPN, CDR2 SVGIG, per germline (reference sequence). The CDR3 has 15 amino acids. Trimming removed 4 bases at V and 4 bases at J, with 17 bases between. The receptor's source is a female donor in good health, enrolled as a control in a pregnancy study. Specimen: CD4+ T cells from peripheral blood mononuclear cells, collected in the second trimester of pregnancy. The genes are TRBV30 and TRBJ1-5; D possibly corresponds to TRBD1 (5 bases). CDR3 region: CAWNQGSSGNQPQHF. The CDR3 DNA reads TGTGCCTGGAATCAGGGCTCAAGCGGGAATCAGCCCCAGCATTTT.